This record concerns one TCR beta chain sequence. Germline V gene lookup returns CDR1 LNHDA and CDR2 SQIVND (reference sequence). V was clipped by 3 bases and J by 12 bases, with 24 bases between them. The CDR3 covers 16 residues. The entry originates in a study of blood T cell repertoires in COVID-19. Here immunoSEQ multiplex PCR was the method, and the copy in TCRdb shows in-frame clones only, minus some. Counted here are 200,000 to 250,000 clones, 85% to 90% occurring once; the ten biggest clones make up 0.87%. The sequence was collected from a man between 45 and 60 years old who had been exposed to COVID-19. Sequenced material: PBMCs or T cells enriched from blood (not recorded which). The chain carries TRBV19 and TRBJ2-1; TRBD2 might be the D (6 bases). This CDR3 reads CASSIYRGTYQSLQFF. DNA of the CDR3: TGTGCCAGTAGTATCTATCGGGGGACTTATCAGTCCCTGCAGTTCTTC.